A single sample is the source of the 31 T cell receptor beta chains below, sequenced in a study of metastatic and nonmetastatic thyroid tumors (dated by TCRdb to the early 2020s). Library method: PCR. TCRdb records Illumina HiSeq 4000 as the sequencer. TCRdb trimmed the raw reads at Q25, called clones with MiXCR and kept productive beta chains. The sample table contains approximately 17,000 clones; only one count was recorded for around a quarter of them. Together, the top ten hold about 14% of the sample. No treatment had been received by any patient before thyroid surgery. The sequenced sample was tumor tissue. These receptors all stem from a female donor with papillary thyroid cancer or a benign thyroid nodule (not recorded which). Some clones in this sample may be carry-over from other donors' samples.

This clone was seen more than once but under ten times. This CDR3 is CASSLFGDEKLFF. The CDR3 coding sequence is TGCGCCAGCAGCTTATTCGGGGATGAAAAACTGTTTTTT. The chain uses TRBV5-1 and TRBJ1-4; D remains unclear. The V and J ends lost 2 bases and 6 bases respectively, with 8 bases between them. The CDR3 is 13 amino acids. Germline values: CDR1 SGHRS, CDR2 YFSETQ.

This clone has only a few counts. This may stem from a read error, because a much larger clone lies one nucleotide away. The CDR3 DNA is TGCGCCAGCCGGGACAGGTGTAATCAGCCCCAGCATTTT. Protein: CASRDRCNQPQHF. This rearrangement joins TRBV10-2 to TRBJ1-5; 8 bases align to TRBD1. The germline gives CDR1 WSHSY, CDR2 SAAADI. V was clipped by 8 bases and J by 4 bases; unmatched bases: 4. This CDR3 has 13 amino acids.

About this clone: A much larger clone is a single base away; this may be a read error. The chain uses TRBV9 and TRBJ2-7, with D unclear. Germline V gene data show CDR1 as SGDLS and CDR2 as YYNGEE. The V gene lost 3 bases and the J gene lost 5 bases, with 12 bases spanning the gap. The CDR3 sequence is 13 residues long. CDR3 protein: CASSAVSYDEQYF. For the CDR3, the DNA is TGTGCCAGCAGCGCAGTGTCGTACGACGAGCAGTACTTC.

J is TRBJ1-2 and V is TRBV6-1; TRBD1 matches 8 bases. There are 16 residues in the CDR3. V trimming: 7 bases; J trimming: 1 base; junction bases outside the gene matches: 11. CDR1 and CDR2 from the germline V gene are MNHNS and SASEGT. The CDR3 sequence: CASTRTGFPFNYGYTF. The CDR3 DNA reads TGTGCCAGCACCAGGACAGGGTTTCCCTTTAACTATGGCTACACCTTC.

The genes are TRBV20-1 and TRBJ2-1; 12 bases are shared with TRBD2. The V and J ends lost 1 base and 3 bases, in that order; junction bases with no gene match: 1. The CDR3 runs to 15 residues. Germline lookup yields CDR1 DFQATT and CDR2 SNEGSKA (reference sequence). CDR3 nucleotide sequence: TGCAGTGCTAGAGGACTAGCGGGAGACTACAATGAGCAGTTCTTC. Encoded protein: CSARGLAGDYNEQFF.

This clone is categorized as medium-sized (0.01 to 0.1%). The CDR3: CASSFFVGSSYNSPLHF. The CDR3, as DNA: TGTGCCAGCAGTTTTTTCGTCGGGAGCTCCTATAATTCACCCCTCCACTTT. The chain is built from TRBV28 and TRBJ1-6; no clear D. The V end lost 3 bases, the J end lost 0 bases, and 12 bases lay between the germline ends. Germline lookup yields CDR1 MDHEN and CDR2 SYDVKM. The CDR3 loop spans 17 amino acids.

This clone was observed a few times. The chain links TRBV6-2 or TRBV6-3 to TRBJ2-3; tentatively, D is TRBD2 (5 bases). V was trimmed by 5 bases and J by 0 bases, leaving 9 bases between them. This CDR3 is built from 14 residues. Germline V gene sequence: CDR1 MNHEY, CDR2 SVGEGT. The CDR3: CASSPRESTDTQYF. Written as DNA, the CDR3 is TGTGCCAGCAGTCCCCGGGAAAGCACAGATACGCAGTATTTT.

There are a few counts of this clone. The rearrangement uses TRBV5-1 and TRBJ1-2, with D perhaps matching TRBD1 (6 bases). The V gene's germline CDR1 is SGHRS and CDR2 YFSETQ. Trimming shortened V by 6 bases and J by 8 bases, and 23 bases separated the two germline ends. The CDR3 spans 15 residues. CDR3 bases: TGCGCCAGCACTCGGGGCGGGACAACTTCGTTCGGCTACACCTTC. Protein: CASTRGGTTSFGYTF.

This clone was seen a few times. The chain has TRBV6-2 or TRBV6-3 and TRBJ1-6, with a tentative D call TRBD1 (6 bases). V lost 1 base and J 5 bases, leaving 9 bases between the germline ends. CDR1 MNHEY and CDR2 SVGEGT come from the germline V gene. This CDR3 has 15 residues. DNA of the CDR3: TGTGCCAGCAGTTACTATGGGGGCCATAATTCACCCCTCCACTTT. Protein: CASSYYGGHNSPLHF.

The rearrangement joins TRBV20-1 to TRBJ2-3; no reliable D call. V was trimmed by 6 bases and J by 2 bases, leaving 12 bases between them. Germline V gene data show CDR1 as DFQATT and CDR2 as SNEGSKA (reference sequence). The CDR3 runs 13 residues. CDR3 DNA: TGCAGTGCGGAAAACGCCATCACAGATACGCAGTATTTT. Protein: CSAENAITDTQYF.

The CDR3 nucleotides are TGCGCCAGCAGCCTTGGGACAGGATCACTTATGGGCGGCTACACCTTC. This sequence encodes CASSLGTGSLMGGYTF. The chain combines TRBV4-3 with TRBJ1-2, with 8 bases that match TRBD1. Germline CDR1 and CDR2: LGHNA and YSLEER. The CDR3 runs 16 residues. The ends lost 4 bases at V and 8 bases at J; junction bases unmatched: 15.

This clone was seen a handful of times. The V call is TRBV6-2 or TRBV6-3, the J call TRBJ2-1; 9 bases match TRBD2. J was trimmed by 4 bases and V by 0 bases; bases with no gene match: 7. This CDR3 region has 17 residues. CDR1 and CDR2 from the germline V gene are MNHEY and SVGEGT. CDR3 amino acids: CASSYSPPSGIYNEQFF. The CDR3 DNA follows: TGTGCCAGCAGTTACTCCCCTCCTAGCGGGATATACAATGAGCAGTTCTTC.

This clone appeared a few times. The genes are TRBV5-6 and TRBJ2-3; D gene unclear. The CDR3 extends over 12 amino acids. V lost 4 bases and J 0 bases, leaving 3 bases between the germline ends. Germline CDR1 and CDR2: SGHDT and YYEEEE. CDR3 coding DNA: TGTGCCAGCAGCGGAAGCACAGATACGCAGTATTTT. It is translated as CASSGSTDTQYF.

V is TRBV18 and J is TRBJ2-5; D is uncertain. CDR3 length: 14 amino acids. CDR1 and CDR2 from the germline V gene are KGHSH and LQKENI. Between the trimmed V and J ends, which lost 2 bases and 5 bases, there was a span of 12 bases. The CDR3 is CASSPERGLETQYF. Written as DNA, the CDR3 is TGTGCCAGCTCACCAGAGCGAGGCTTGGAGACCCAGTACTTC.

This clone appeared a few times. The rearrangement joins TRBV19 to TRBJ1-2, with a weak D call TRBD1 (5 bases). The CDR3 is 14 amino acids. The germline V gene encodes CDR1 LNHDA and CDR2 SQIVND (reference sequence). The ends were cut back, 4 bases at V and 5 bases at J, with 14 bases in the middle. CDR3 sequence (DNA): TGTGCCAGTAGTAACCTCCCCTCAGGGTATGGCTACACCTTC. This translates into CASSNLPSGYGYTF.

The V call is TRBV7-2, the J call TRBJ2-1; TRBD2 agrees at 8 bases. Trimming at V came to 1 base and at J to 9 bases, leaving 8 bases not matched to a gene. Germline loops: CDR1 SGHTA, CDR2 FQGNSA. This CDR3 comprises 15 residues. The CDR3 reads CASSLGLAGMVEQFF. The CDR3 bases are TGTGCCAGCAGCTTAGGGCTAGCGGGCATGGTTGAGCAGTTCTTC. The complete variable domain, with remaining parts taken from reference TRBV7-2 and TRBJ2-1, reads GAGVSQSPSNKVTEKGKDVELRCDPISGHTALYWYRQSLGQGLEFLIYFQGNSAPDKSGLPSDRFSAERTGGSVSTLTIQRTQQEDSAVYLCASSLGLAGMVEQFFGPGTRLTVL.

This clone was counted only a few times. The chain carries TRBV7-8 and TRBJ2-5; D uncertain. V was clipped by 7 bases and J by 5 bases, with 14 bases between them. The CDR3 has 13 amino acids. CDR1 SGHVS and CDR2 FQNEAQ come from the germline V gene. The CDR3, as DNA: TGTGCCAGCACCCCCGGCGAGCTGGAGACCCAGTACTTC. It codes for CASTPGELETQYF.

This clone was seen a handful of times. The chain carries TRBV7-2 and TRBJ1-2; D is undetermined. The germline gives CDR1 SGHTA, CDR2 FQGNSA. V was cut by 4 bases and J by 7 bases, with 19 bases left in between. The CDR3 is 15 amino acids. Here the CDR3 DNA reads TGTGCCAGCAGCTCCCAGTGGGGTTCCCTTGGTGGCTACACCTTC. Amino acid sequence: CASSSQWGSLGGYTF.

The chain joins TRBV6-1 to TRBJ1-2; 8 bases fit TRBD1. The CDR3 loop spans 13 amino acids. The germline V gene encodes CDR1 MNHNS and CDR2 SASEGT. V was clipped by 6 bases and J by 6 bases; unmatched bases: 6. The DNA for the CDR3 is TGTGCCAGCAGACAGGGGGTTGGGGATGGCTACACCTTC. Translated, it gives CASRQGVGDGYTF.

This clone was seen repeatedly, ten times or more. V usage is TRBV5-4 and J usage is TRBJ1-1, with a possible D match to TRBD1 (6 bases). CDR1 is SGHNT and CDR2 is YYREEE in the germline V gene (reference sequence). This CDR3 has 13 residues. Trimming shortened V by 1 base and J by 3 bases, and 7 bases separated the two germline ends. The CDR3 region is CASSLHRDTEAFF. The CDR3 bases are TGTGCCAGCAGCTTGCACAGGGACACTGAAGCTTTCTTT.

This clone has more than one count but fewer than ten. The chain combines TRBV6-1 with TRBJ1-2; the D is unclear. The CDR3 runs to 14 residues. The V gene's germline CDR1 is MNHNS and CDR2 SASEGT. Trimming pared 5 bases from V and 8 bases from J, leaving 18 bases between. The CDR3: CASSFRREGKGYTF. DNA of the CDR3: TGTGCCAGCAGTTTCCGGCGGGAGGGAAAAGGCTACACCTTC.

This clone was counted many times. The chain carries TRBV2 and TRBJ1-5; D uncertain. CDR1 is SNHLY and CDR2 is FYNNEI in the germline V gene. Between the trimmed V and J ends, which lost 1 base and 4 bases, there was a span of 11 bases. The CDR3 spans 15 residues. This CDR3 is CASSEVTPHNQPQHF. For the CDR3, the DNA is TGTGCCAGCAGTGAAGTCACACCCCATAATCAGCCCCAGCATTTT.

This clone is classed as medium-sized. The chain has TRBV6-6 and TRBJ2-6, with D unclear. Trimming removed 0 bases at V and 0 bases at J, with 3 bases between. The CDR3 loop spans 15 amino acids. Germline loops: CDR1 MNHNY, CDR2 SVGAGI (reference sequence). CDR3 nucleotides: TGTGCCAGCAGTTACTCGACCTCTGGGGCCAACGTCCTGACTTTC. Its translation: CASSYSTSGANVLTF.

The CDR3 spells CSARDVAEPYEQYF. CDR3 DNA: TGCAGTGCTAGAGATGTGGCAGAACCCTACGAGCAGTACTTC. V usage is TRBV20-1 and J usage is TRBJ2-7; D ambiguous. Trimming removed 0 bases at V and 2 bases at J, with 11 bases between. Germline-derived CDR1 and CDR2 are DFQATT and SNEGSKA (reference sequence). CDR3 length equals 14 residues.

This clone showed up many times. The CDR3 loop is CASSLALSPSTDTQYF. CDR3 nucleotide sequence: TGTGCCAGCAGCTTGGCCCTTTCCCCAAGCACAGATACGCAGTATTTT. V is TRBV5-6 and J is TRBJ2-3; D is uncertain. Between the trimmed V and J ends, which lost 0 bases and 0 bases, there was a span of 11 bases. The CDR3 is made up of 16 amino acids. The germline V gene encodes CDR1 SGHDT and CDR2 YYEEEE. Full variable domain (rest looked up from reference TRBV5-6 and TRBJ2-3): DAGVTQSPTHLIKTRGQQVTLRCSPKSGHDTVSWYQQALGQGPQFIFQYYEEEERQRGNFPDRFSGHQFPNYSSELNVNALLLGDSALYLCASSLALSPSTDTQYFGPGTRLTVL.

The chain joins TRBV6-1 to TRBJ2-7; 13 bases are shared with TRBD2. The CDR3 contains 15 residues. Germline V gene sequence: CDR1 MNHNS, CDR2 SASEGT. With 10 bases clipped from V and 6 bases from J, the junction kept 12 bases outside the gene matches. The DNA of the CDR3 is TGTGCCACCGGATGTGGACTAGCGGGAGTAGGCGAGCAGTACTTC. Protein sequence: CATGCGLAGVGEQYF.

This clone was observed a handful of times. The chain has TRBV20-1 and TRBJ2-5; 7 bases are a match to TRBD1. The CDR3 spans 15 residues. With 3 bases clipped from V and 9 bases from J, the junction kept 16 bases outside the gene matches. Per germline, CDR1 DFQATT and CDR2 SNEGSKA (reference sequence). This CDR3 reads CSASPPPGQTLAQYF. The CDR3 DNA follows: TGCAGTGCTAGCCCCCCACCGGGACAGACCTTGGCCCAGTACTTC.

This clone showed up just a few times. As DNA, the CDR3 is TGTGCCAGCAGCTCCGGGGGGGTACCCTACGAGCAGTACTTC. Amino acids: CASSSGGVPYEQYF. The gene calls are TRBV28 and TRBJ2-7, with 8 bases matching TRBD2. There are 14 residues in the CDR3. Per the germline V gene, CDR1 is MDHEN and CDR2 is SYDVKM. J gave up 2 bases and V 6 bases, and 6 bases lay outside the gene matches. Combining the CDR3 with reference TRBV28 and TRBJ2-7 gives the whole variable domain DVKVTQSSRYLVKRTGEKVFLECVQDMDHENMFWYRQDPGLGLRLIYFSYDVKMKEKGDIPEGYSVSREKKERFSLILESASTNQTSMYLCASSSGGVPYEQYFGPGTRLTVT.

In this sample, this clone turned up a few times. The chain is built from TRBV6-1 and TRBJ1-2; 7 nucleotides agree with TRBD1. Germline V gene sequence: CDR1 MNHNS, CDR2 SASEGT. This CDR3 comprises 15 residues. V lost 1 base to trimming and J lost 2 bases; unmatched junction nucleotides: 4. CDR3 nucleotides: TGTGCCAGCAGTGAAGTGGCAGGGGGAAACTATGGCTACACCTTC. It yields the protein CASSEVAGGNYGYTF.

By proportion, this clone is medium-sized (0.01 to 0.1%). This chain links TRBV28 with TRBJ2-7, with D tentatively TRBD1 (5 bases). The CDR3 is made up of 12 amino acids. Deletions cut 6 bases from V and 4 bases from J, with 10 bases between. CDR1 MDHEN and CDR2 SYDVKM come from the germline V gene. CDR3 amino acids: CASRQSGYEQYF. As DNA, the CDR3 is TGTGCCAGCAGGCAATCAGGGTACGAGCAGTACTTC.

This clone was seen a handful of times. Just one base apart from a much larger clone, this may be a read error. The CDR3: CTSSRLREGTDTQYF. CDR3 nucleotide sequence: TGTACCAGCAGCCGTTTGCGGGAGGGGACAGATACGCAGTATTTT. The chain recombines TRBV28 with TRBJ2-3; 9 positions match TRBD2. The germline gives CDR1 MDHEN, CDR2 SYDVKM. CDR3 size: 15 residues. The full variable domain, in which reference TRBV28 and TRBJ2-3 provide the parts outside the CDR3, is DVKVTQSSRYLVKRTGEKVFLECVQDMDHENMFWYRQDPGLGLRLIYFSYDVKMKEKGDIPEGYSVSREKKERFSLILESASTNQTSMYLCTSSRLREGTDTQYFGPGTRLTVL.